A selection of T cell receptor beta chains follows, all from one sample in a study of cytomegalovirus exposure and HLA in healthy donors. Profiled with immunoSEQ multiplex PCR; TCRdb holds only in-frame clones, not every one. Of around 190,000 clones in the sample, approximately 86% are singletons; the top ten hold around 0.3%. The sequenced sample consisted of PBMCs. These receptor sequences come from a woman aged 30 to 39 in good health and CMV-seronegative. Both conserved end residues are part of each CDR3. Fields, in order: D gene, J gene, clone size, V gene, CDR3 DNA, CDR3 protein. A D gene is named only where the DNA matches it firmly. Rows give clone size only sometimes, using once, few, many, or a class for an expanded clone.

>TRBD2|TRBJ2-7|once|TRBV27
TGTGCCAGCAGTGCCAGACTAGCGGGAGATCTCTCCTACGAGCAGTACTTC
CASSARLAGDLSYEQYF
>NA|TRBJ2-7|NA|TRBV27
TGTGCCAGCAGTTTATCGGGGGGGCGGGTTCGGTTCTACGAGCAGTACTTC
CASSLSGGRVRFYEQYF
>TRBD2|TRBJ2-7|NA|TRBV7-6
TGTGCCAGCAGCTTCTCTAGCGGAGCCTACGAGCAGTACTTC
CASSFSSGAYEQYF
>TRBD1|TRBJ2-5|few|TRBV9
TGTGCCAGCAGCGCTGGGACAGCTTCAGAGACCCAGTACTTC
CASSAGTASETQYF
>NA|TRBJ1-1|NA|TRBV9
TGTGCCAGCAGCCTGAGCCCCCAGGGGAGCGCTGAAGCTTTCTTT
CASSLSPQGSAEAFF
>NA|TRBJ2-7|NA|TRBV5-1
TGCGCCAGCAGCTTGGCGGGCTCCTACGAGCAGTACTTC
CASSLAGSYEQYF
>TRBD1|TRBJ1-5|NA|TRBV5-6
TGTGCCAGCAGCGGGCGACAGGGGGCGATTCAGCCCCAGCATTTT
CASSGRQGAIQPQHF
>TRBD2|TRBJ2-7|NA|TRBV7-9
TGTGCCAGCAGCCCCCGGTCTAGCGGGAGTTCTTCCTACGAGCAGTACTTC
CASSPRSSGSSSYEQYF
>NA|TRBJ1-1|NA|TRBV7-8
TGTGCCAGCAGCTTGGCAACAGGGAAGGGTGAAGCTTTCTTT
CASSLATGKGEAFF
>TRBD1|TRBJ1-2|once|TRBV6-1
TGTGCCAGCAGGGGGTGGACAGGGGCTAACTATGGCTACACCTTC
CASRGWTGANYGYTF
>NA|TRBJ2-3|NA|TRBV5-1
TGCGCCAGCAGCCTACTGGGGGGGGCGAGCACAGATACGCAGTATTTT
CASSLLGGASTDTQYF
>NA|TRBJ2-7|NA|TRBV28
TGTGCCAGCACCCCTCCAGACAGTGTTAGCACCTACGAGCAGTACTTC
CASTPPDSVSTYEQYF
>NA|TRBJ2-7|NA|TRBV28
TGTGCCAGCACCTTCTCGGGAAACTACGAGCAGTACTTC
CASTFSGNYEQYF
>NA|TRBJ1-1|NA|TRBV4-1
TGCGCCAGCAGCCAAGCTAGAAACGCTGAAGCTTTCTTT
CASSQARNAEAFF
>TRBD2|TRBJ2-3|NA|TRBV30
TGTGCCTGGAGTGTACTGACTAGCGGAGAAGATACGCAGTATTTT
CAWSVLTSGEDTQYF
>TRBD1|TRBJ1-1|NA|TRBV11-3
TGTGCCAGCAGCTTAATCAAACAGGGGGGGGCTGAAGCTTTCTTT
CASSLIKQGGAEAFF
>TRBD1|TRBJ1-1|NA|TRBV10-3
TGTGCCATCAGTGACAGGGGGGAGAACACTGAAGCTTTCTTT
CAISDRGENTEAFF
>TRBD2|TRBJ2-1|NA|TRBV7-2
TGTGCCAGCAGCTTAGAACTAGCGGGGGGGCCGTCCCACAATGAGCAGTTCTTC
CASSLELAGGPSHNEQFF
>NA|TRBJ1-1|NA|TRBV28
TGTGCCAGCAGTTTAATTCGGGGGGGGCGCGGCACTGAAGCTTTCTTT
CASSLIRGGRGTEAFF
>NA|TRBJ1-1|once|TRBV11-2
TGTGCCAGCAGCTTAGAAGCAAACACTGAAGCTTTCTTT
CASSLEANTEAFF
>NA|TRBJ2-7|NA|TRBV28
TGTGCCAGCAACCAGGAGGCGCTGAGAGGGGAGCAGTACTTC
CASNQEALRGEQYF
>TRBD1|TRBJ2-7|NA|TRBV5-6
TGTGCCAGCAGCGACAGGGTAAGGTACGAGCAGTACTTC
CASSDRVRYEQYF
>TRBD2|TRBJ2-5|NA|TRBV30
TGTGCCTGGGGTGCGACTAGCGTGGAGACCCAGTACTTC
CAWGATSVETQYF
>TRBD2|TRBJ2-1|NA|TRBV7-9
TGTGCCAGCAGTCCTCTCAGGACTAGCGGCGACAATGAGCAGTTCTTC
CASSPLRTSGDNEQFF
>NA|TRBJ1-2|few|TRBV6-5
TGTGCCAGCACCCGGACGGGGAACTATGGCTACACCTTC
CASTRTGNYGYTF
>NA|TRBJ2-2|NA|TRBV25-1
TGTGCCAGCAGTGAATCAATGTCCGGGGAGCTGTTTTTT
CASSESMSGELFF
>TRBD2|TRBJ2-5|once|TRBV5-6
TGTGCCAGCAGCTCATTAACTAGCGGGGAGACCCAGTACTTC
CASSSLTSGETQYF
>TRBD2|TRBJ2-2|NA|TRBV19
TGTGCCAGTAGTCGTAGCGGGGGGCCCTCCGGGGAGCTGTTTTTT
CASSRSGGPSGELFF
>TRBD2|TRBJ2-7|NA|TRBV6-1
TGTGCCAGCAGTGACCCCGCTAGCGGGGGAGGCTACGAGCAGTACTTC
CASSDPASGGGYEQYF
>TRBD2|TRBJ2-2|few|TRBV27
TGTGCCAGCAGTGGACTAGTCCCCACCGGGGAGCTGTTTTTT
CASSGLVPTGELFF
>NA|TRBJ1-2|NA|TRBV9
TGTGCCAGCAGCGCAGACAGGAACTATGGCTACACCTTC
CASSADRNYGYTF
>TRBD2|TRBJ2-3|NA|TRBV7-7
TGTGCTAGCAGCCCTGTAGCGGGAGTGGCAGATACGCAGTATTTT
CASSPVAGVADTQYF
>NA|TRBJ1-2|NA|TRBV2
TGTGCCAGCAGTGGTCGTCGGGACTATGGCTACACCTTC
CASSGRRDYGYTF
>NA|TRBJ2-3|NA|TRBV7-9
TGTGCCAGCAGCTTACGAGGAAAGGACACAGATACGCAGTATTTT
CASSLRGKDTDTQYF
>TRBD1|TRBJ2-3|NA|TRBV28
TGTGCCAGCAGTAACGGGACAGGCACAGATACGCAGTATTTT
CASSNGTGTDTQYF
>NA|TRBJ2-3|NA|TRBV19
TGTGCCAGTAGTGGTACCCCGACTCCAGCAGATACGCAGTATTTT
CASSGTPTPADTQYF
>NA|TRBJ1-2|NA|TRBV2
TGTGCCAGCAGTGAAGGACTGGCCACTAACTATGGCTACACCTTC
CASSEGLATNYGYTF
>NA|TRBJ2-5|NA|TRBV30
TGTGCCTGGAGTGCTGTGCGGGGAGTAGGAGAGACCCAGTACTTC
CAWSAVRGVGETQYF
>NA|TRBJ2-5|NA|TRBV30
TGTGCCTGGAGTGTTATGTCGGAGACCCAGTACTTC
CAWSVMSETQYF
>NA|TRBJ2-5|NA|TRBV6-5
TGTGCCAGCAGTTACTACGGAGAGGCCCAGTACTTC
CASSYYGEAQYF
>NA|TRBJ1-1|NA|TRBV6-6
TGTGCCGGCCACCCGACAGGAGGTCACACTGAAGCTTTCTTT
CAGHPTGGHTEAFF
>NA|TRBJ2-7|once|TRBV29-1
TGCAGCGTGGGCCAGGGTAGCGAGCAGTACTTC
CSVGQGSEQYF
>TRBD1|TRBJ1-2|NA|TRBV28
TGTGCCAGCAGCTCGGGACAGGGGGCGTATGGCTACACCTTC
CASSSGQGAYGYTF
>NA|TRBJ2-4|once|TRBV6-1
TGTGCCAGCAACGACTACCCCAACATTCAGTACTTC
CASNDYPNIQYF
>TRBD1|TRBJ1-2|NA|TRBV9
TGTGCCAGCAGCCTGGGACAGGGGTCTGGCTACACCTTC
CASSLGQGSGYTF
>NA|TRBJ1-5|NA|TRBV6-5
TGTGCCAGCAGTCCGGGGGGAGGGTTGACCCAGCCCCAGCATTTT
CASSPGGGLTQPQHF